One sample yielded the 22 T cell receptor beta chains listed below, sequenced in a study of T cell repertoires in cytomegalovirus infection. TCRdb called the reads again in MiXCR, with one record for every CDR3 protein. Altogether some 320,000 distinct CDR3 sequences are present, over 7.5% being singletons, with the ten largest covering about 3.9%. Input material: PBMCs. The receptor set was obtained from a human donor in good health (CMV status not recorded). Some clones in this sample may be carry-over from other donors' samples.

The gene calls are TRBV7-6 and TRBJ2-1, with D perhaps TRBD2 (5 bases). The CDR3 contains 15 residues. The germline V gene has CDR1 SGHVS and CDR2 FNYEAQ. Trimming left V 1 base short and J 7 bases short, with 14 bases between. This chain's CDR3 is CASSLGSGVRNEQFF. CDR3 sequence (DNA): TGTGCCAGCAGCTTAGGGTCCGGGGTCAGGAATGAGCAGTTCTTC.

CDR3: CASSSDRGFTNEQFF. CDR3 nucleotides: TGCGCCAGCAGTTCGGACAGGGGGTTTACAAATGAGCAGTTCTTC. V usage is TRBV5-1 and J usage is TRBJ2-1; 10 bases are a match to TRBD1. This CDR3 region has 15 residues. The ends lost 5 bases at V and 7 bases at J; junction bases unmatched: 9. Per the germline V gene, CDR1 is SGHRS and CDR2 is YFSETQ.

The V gene is TRBV6-1, the J gene TRBJ2-3; the D call may be TRBD1 or TRBD2 (5 bases each). Trimming removed 6 bases at V and 5 bases at J, with 24 bases between. The CDR3 extends over 17 amino acids. The V gene's germline CDR1 is MNHNS and CDR2 SASEGT. CDR3 protein: CASRSTSGLPREDTQYF. CDR3 sequence (DNA): TGTGCCAGCAGATCCACTTCGGGGCTCCCCCGGGAAGATACGCAGTATTTT.

In its sample, this clonotype was seen a few times. J is TRBJ1-1 and V is TRBV28; possibly TRBD1 for D (5 bases). V gave up 4 bases and J gave up 2 bases, with 11 bases separating them. The CDR3 consists of 14 residues. From germline, CDR1 is MDHEN and CDR2 SYDVKM. The CDR3 bases are TGTGCCAGCAGTTACAGGAGCTCTAACACTGAAGCTTTCTTT. Protein sequence: CASSYRSSNTEAFF.

CDR3 region: CASSPGTGAQETQYF. As DNA, the CDR3 is TGTGCCAGCAGTCCGGGGACAGGGGCCCAAGAGACCCAGTACTTC. The chain is built from TRBV12-3 or TRBV12-4 and TRBJ2-5; 10 bases are a match to TRBD1. The CDR3 spans 15 residues. V was clipped by 5 bases and J by 1 base; unmatched bases: 4.

The table lists this clonotype with many counts. CDR3 DNA sequence: TGTGCCAGCCGGGGTTCCTACAATGAGCAGTTCTTC. Translated, it gives CASRGSYNEQFF. The chain combines TRBV2 with TRBJ2-1; the D gene is possibly TRBD2 (5 bases). Germline V CDR1 and CDR2: SNHLY, FYNNEI. This CDR3 is 12 amino acids long. The germline V and J ends were trimmed by 8 bases and 1 base, with 6 bases remaining between them.

This clonotype has more than one count but fewer than ten. The V gene is TRBV7-8, the J gene TRBJ1-2, with D perhaps TRBD1 (5 bases). Germline V CDR1 and CDR2: SGHVS, FQNEAQ. The CDR3 extends over 13 amino acids. The V end lost 2 bases, the J end lost 6 bases, and 10 bases lay between the germline ends. The DNA of the CDR3 is TGTGCCAGCAGCTTATTCAGGGCGGATGGCTACACCTTC. This sequence encodes CASSLFRADGYTF.

The rearrangement links TRBV11-3 to TRBJ2-5, with 8 positions matching TRBD2. The CDR3 loop spans 15 amino acids. Trimming took 4 bases from V and 4 from J; bases not matched to a gene: 8. Per the germline V gene, CDR1 is SGHNT and CDR2 is YENEEA. CDR3 amino acids: CASSSSGPGRETQYF. The CDR3 coding sequence is TGTGCCAGCAGCTCTAGCGGGCCAGGTAGAGAGACCCAGTACTTC.

The J gene is TRBJ1-1, the V gene TRBV7-9, with D maybe TRBD1 (5 bases). The CDR3 sequence is 12 residues long. Trimming pared 8 bases from V and 5 bases from J, leaving 12 bases between. Germline-derived CDR1 and CDR2 are SEHNR and FQNEAQ (reference sequence). The CDR3 sequence is CASGGGGTEAFF. CDR3 in DNA: TGTGCCAGCGGGGGGGGGGGGACTGAAGCTTTCTTT.

This clonotype was counted at least ten times. Here the CDR3 DNA reads TGTGCCAGCAGCTTAGGCCCAGCGGGAGGGCCGGTGGGTGAGCAGTTCTTC. This translates into CASSLGPAGGPVGEQFF. The J gene is TRBJ2-1, the V gene TRBV7-2; TRBD2 matches 10 bases. Trimming at V came to 1 base and at J to 9 bases, leaving 12 bases not matched to a gene. In germline, CDR1 is SGHTA, CDR2 FQGNSA. The CDR3 spans 17 residues.

This chain joins TRBV28 and TRBJ1-1, with TRBD1 matching 11 bases. Germline CDR1 and CDR2: MDHEN and SYDVKM. V shed 6 bases and J 11 bases; nucleotides not matched to a gene: 14. The CDR3 is 15 amino acids. CDR3: CASSQTGQGARGAFF. In DNA, the CDR3 is TGTGCCAGCAGCCAAACCGGACAGGGGGCCAGAGGGGCTTTCTTT.

The V call is TRBV20-1, the J call TRBJ2-5, with 12 bases matching TRBD2. Germline V lookup: CDR1 DFQATT, CDR2 SNEGSKA (reference sequence). The CDR3 totals 15 residues. V trimming: 2 bases; J trimming: 5 bases; junction bases outside the gene matches: 6. The CDR3 DNA reads as TGCAGTGCTAGATTTGGGACTAGCGGGTTCGAGACCCAGTACTTC. This sequence encodes CSARFGTSGFETQYF.

This clonotype showed up many times. This rearrangement joins TRBV29-1 to TRBJ2-1; D is possibly TRBD1 (6 bases). Trimming stripped 5 bases from V and 8 bases from J, with 19 bases between. From germline, CDR1 is SQVTM and CDR2 ANQGSEA. There are 14 residues in the CDR3. CDR3 coding DNA: TGCAGCGTTTCTAGGAGAAGGGACAACCATGAGCAGTTCTTC. Translation: CSVSRRRDNHEQFF.

As to this clonotype: A single base separates this from a much larger clone, so it may be a read error. This chain joins TRBV19 and TRBJ1-1; weak D call: TRBD1 (5 bases). Germline V gene lookup returns CDR1 LNHDA and CDR2 SQIVND (reference sequence). The germline V and J ends were trimmed by 5 bases and 1 base, with 17 bases remaining between them. This CDR3 comprises 16 residues. CDR3 region: CASSGYPGLQNTEAFF. The CDR3 coding sequence is TGTGCCAGTAGTGGATACCCGGGACTCCAGAACACTGAAGCTTTCTTT. The variable domain in full, with the rest retrieved from reference TRBV19 and TRBJ1-1, is DGGITQSPKYLFRKEGQNVTLSCEQNLNHDAMYWYRQDPGQGLRLIYYSQIVNDFQKGDIAEGYSVSREKKESFPLTVTSAQKNPTAFYLCASSGYPGLQNTEAFFGQGTRLTVV.

This clonotype was detected only a few times. V and J are TRBV28 and TRBJ1-4, with D perhaps TRBD1 (6 bases). Germline CDR1 and CDR2: MDHEN and SYDVKM. CDR3 length equals 14 residues. The V gene lost 7 bases and the J gene lost 12 bases, with 21 bases spanning the gap. CDR3 DNA: TGTGCCAGCAACCCACCAACAGGGAGTAGGGAACTGTTTTTT. Its translation is CASNPPTGSRELFF.

This clonotype was recorded a few times. The chain couples TRBV27 to TRBJ1-5; maybe TRBD1 (5 bases). CDR3 size: 16 residues. The V end was cut by 2 bases, the J end by 4 bases, with 15 bases between. Looked up from germline, CDR1 is MNHEY and CDR2 is SMNVEV (reference sequence). The DNA of the CDR3 is TGTGCCAGCAGTTTAATCGGGTTCGGGGGGAATCAGCCCCAGCATTTT. As protein: CASSLIGFGGNQPQHF.

This clonotype showed up just a few times. This sequence joins TRBV19 and TRBJ2-7, with 7 bases that match TRBD1. V shed 5 bases, J shed 5 bases, and the junction held 6 bases outside the gene matches. This CDR3 comprises 13 residues. Germline V gene sequence: CDR1 LNHDA, CDR2 SQIVND (reference sequence). CDR3 in amino acids: CASSRGQKNEQYF. In DNA, the CDR3 is TGTGCCAGTAGTCGGGGACAGAAGAACGAGCAGTACTTC.

The genes are TRBV20-1 and TRBJ1-1, with D unresolved. This CDR3 has 14 amino acids. In germline, CDR1 is DFQATT, CDR2 SNEGSKA (reference sequence). V was shortened by 5 bases and J by 1 base, with 14 bases between the two germline ends. The CDR3 DNA reads as TGCAGTGCTCCCGAGATACGGCAGAACACTGAAGCTTTCTTT. This encodes CSAPEIRQNTEAFF.

This sequence joins TRBV20-1 and TRBJ1-1; tentative D call: TRBD1 (5 bases). This CDR3 spans 12 amino acids. V dropped 5 bases and J dropped 2 bases, with 9 bases sitting between them. Germline CDR1 reads DFQATT; CDR2 reads SNEGSKA (reference sequence). The CDR3 nucleotides are TGCAGTGCTGACAGCACCAACACTGAAGCTTTCTTT. Its translation is CSADSTNTEAFF.

This clonotype was seen more than once but under ten times. The genes are TRBV7-2 and TRBJ2-2, with 7 bases aligning to TRBD2. The germline CDR1 and CDR2 sequences are SGHTA and FQGNSA. The CDR3 covers 13 residues. V trimming: 4 bases; J trimming: 6 bases; junction bases outside the gene matches: 2. The CDR3 nucleotides are TGTGCCAGCAGCTCCCGGGGGGCCGGGGAGCTGTTTTTT. Its translation: CASSSRGAGELFF.

V is TRBV12-3 or TRBV12-4 and J is TRBJ2-7; 8 bases align to TRBD2. The CDR3 is made up of 15 amino acids. Trimming cost V 7 bases and J 2 bases; bases outside gene matches: 10. DNA of the CDR3: TGTGCCAGCACCCCGGCCTGGCGGGAGGCCTACGAGCAGTACTTC. It is translated as CASTPAWREAYEQYF.

This clonotype was picked up many times. The genes are TRBV2 and TRBJ1-5; D not resolved. CDR3 size: 16 residues. The germline CDR1 and CDR2 sequences are SNHLY and FYNNEI. V shed 1 base and J shed 1 base, with 11 bases lying between them. This CDR3 is CASSEGGKASNQPQHF. CDR3 nucleotides: TGTGCCAGCAGTGAAGGAGGGAAGGCGAGCAATCAGCCCCAGCATTTT. The variable domain in full, with the rest retrieved from reference TRBV2 and TRBJ1-5, is EPEVTQTPSHQVTQMGQEVILRCVPISNHLYFYWYRQILGQKVEFLVSFYNNEISEKSEIFDDQFSVERPDGSNFTLKIRSTKLEDSAMYFCASSEGGKASNQPQHFGDGTRLSIL.